This note documents a single T cell receptor (beta chain) sequence. The CDR3 sequence is 17 residues long. CDR1 and CDR2 from the germline V gene are GTSNPN and SVGIG (reference sequence). Between the trimmed V and J ends, which lost 1 base and 2 bases, there was a span of 18 bases. The sample is drawn from a study of radiotherapy plus CTLA-4 blockade in lung cancer. Generated by immunoSEQ multiplex PCR, the TCRdb table keeps only in-frame clones and is missing some. Here the sample spans 55,000 to 80,000 clones, roughly 80% being singletons. This sequence was found in a human donor with non-small cell lung cancer who had a complete response to radiotherapy plus ipilimumab. Sequenced material: peripheral blood, taken from a patient treated with radiotherapy plus ipilimumab. The chain has TRBV30 and TRBJ1-5; TRBD1 is a possible D gene (5 bases). CDR3 DNA sequence: TGTGCCTGGAGTGATGTGATACCAGGACAAGGCAATCAGCCCCAGCATTTT. Its protein product is CAWSDVIPGQGNQPQHF.